These 2 T cell receptor beta chains were sequenced from one sample in a study of blood T cells in healthy people across ages. Alongside a J-beta primer mix, a sample-barcoded 5' primer served in a second PCR lasting about 7 to 11 cycles. Each CDR3 protein gets one entry after TCRdb re-called the 5' RACE reads with MiXCR. The sample has around 1,600,000 distinct CDR3 sequences, under 55% seen once. The sequenced material came from blood. These receptors all come from a young woman in good health.

CDR3 amino acids: CSVEIQRELEVDEQFF. The CDR3 DNA is TGCAGCGTTGAAATCCAGCGGGAGTTAGAGGTGGATGAGCAGTTCTTC. The gene calls are TRBV29-1 and TRBJ2-1, with 8 bases matching TRBD2. J gave up 8 bases and V 2 bases, and 14 bases lay outside the gene matches. Per germline, CDR1 SQVTM and CDR2 ANQGSEA. CDR3 size: 16 residues.

As to this clonotype: The junction differs from germline at one of its ends, possibly a read error. The chain uses TRBV25-1 and TRBJ2-1; 9 nucleotides match TRBD1. The CDR3 is 15 residues long. CDR1 is MGHDK and CDR2 is SYGVNS in the germline V gene. CDR3 in DNA: TGTGCCAGCAGTGCAGGGACAGGGCAGATCGATGAGCGGTTCTTC. Protein product: CASSAGTGQIDERFF.